These 21 T cell receptor beta chains came from one sample sequenced in a study of T-cell memory formation after mild COVID-19. TCRdb reprocessed the 5' RACE reads with MiXCR, giving one entry per CDR3 protein. The sample consists of a few hundred thousand distinct CDR3 sequences, approximately 25% of them appearing once. Sequencing was done on a sample of PBMCs or a T cell subset sorted from them (not recorded which). All receptors come from an adult woman who had mild COVID-19 (a few samples of this study predate the infection). Cell type and time point are not known.

The chain couples TRBV5-5 to TRBJ2-1; 11 nucleotides match TRBD2. Germline assignment: CDR1 SGHKS and CDR2 YYEKEE (reference sequence). After removal of 0 bases from V and 7 bases from J, the junction contained 12 bases not matched to a gene. This CDR3 has 18 amino acids. The DNA for the CDR3 is TGTGCCAGCAGCTTGGGGCTCATAGCGGGAGGGCCAGGAAATGAGCAGTTCTTC. Protein: CASSLGLIAGGPGNEQFF.

The chain is built from TRBV7-9 and TRBJ2-1; tentative D call: TRBD1 (5 bases). This CDR3 region has 16 residues. CDR1 is SEHNR and CDR2 is FQNEAQ in the germline V gene (reference sequence). Trimming removed 5 bases at V and 8 bases at J, with 22 bases between. This CDR3 reads CASSALFKGRPDEQFF. CDR3 in DNA: TGTGCCAGCAGCGCCCTCTTTAAGGGGCGTCCGGATGAGCAGTTCTTC.

This chain links TRBV5-1 with TRBJ2-1; D ambiguous. The CDR3 runs 16 residues. Trimming stripped 0 bases from V and 4 bases from J, with 14 bases between. Germline CDR1 SGHRS, CDR2 YFSETQ. This CDR3 reads CASSLGPSQPYNEQFF. CDR3 nucleotide sequence: TGCGCCAGCAGCTTGGGTCCTTCCCAACCATACAATGAGCAGTTCTTC.

This sequence joins TRBV20-1 and TRBJ2-3, with a weak D call TRBD2 (5 bases). From germline, CDR1 is DFQATT and CDR2 SNEGSKA (reference sequence). Trimming removed 7 bases from V and 4 bases from J, with 9 bases in between. This CDR3 is built from 11 residues. The CDR3 spells CSVPSPDTQYF. CDR3 DNA: TGCAGTGTCCCTAGCCCAGATACGCAGTATTTT.

The CDR3 DNA reads TGTGCCAGCAGCCTCCTGGGAGGGGGTAACACCGGGGAGCTGTTTTTT. Its translation is CASSLLGGGNTGELFF. The chain uses TRBV5-6 and TRBJ2-2, with a possible D match to TRBD2 (7 bases). Per the germline V gene, CDR1 is SGHDT and CDR2 is YYEEEE. The CDR3 length is 16 residues. V lost 4 bases and J lost 2, with 15 bases in between. Full variable domain (rest looked up from reference TRBV5-6 and TRBJ2-2): DAGVTQSPTHLIKTRGQQVTLRCSPKSGHDTVSWYQQALGQGPQFIFQYYEEEERQRGNFPDRFSGHQFPNYSSELNVNALLLGDSALYLCASSLLGGGNTGELFFGEGSRLTVL.

The V call is TRBV7-2, the J call TRBJ2-4, with D possibly matching TRBD1 (6 bases). Looked up from germline, CDR1 is SGHTA and CDR2 is FQGNSA. Trimming took 0 bases from V and 6 from J, leaving 15 bases between them. The CDR3 has 16 residues. CDR3: CASSLAYRERRNIQYF. The DNA for the CDR3 is TGTGCCAGCAGCTTAGCTTACAGGGAACGGAGAAACATTCAGTACTTC.

The chain carries TRBV12-3 or TRBV12-4 and TRBJ2-1; 8 bases line up with TRBD1. The trim removed 8 bases at V and 5 bases at J, leaving 8 bases unmatched. The length of the CDR3 is 14 residues. The CDR3 DNA reads as TGTGCCAGCGGTACAGGGGGTTGGAACAATGAGCAGTTCTTC. Amino acids: CASGTGGWNNEQFF.

This clonotype has a handful of counts. This chain links TRBV5-6 with TRBJ2-2; D uncertain. Germline values: CDR1 SGHDT, CDR2 YYEEEE. The CDR3 has 12 residues. V was cut by 3 bases and J by 9 bases, with 9 bases left in between. CDR3 amino acids: CASSYSYRELFF. As DNA, the CDR3 is TGTGCCAGCAGCTATTCTTATCGGGAGCTGTTTTTT.

This rearrangement joins TRBV25-1 to TRBJ1-1; D ambiguous. The CDR3 has 12 residues. Trimming removed 3 bases at V and 0 bases at J, with 2 bases between. Germline-derived CDR1 and CDR2 are MGHDK and SYGVNS. The CDR3 nucleotides are TGTGCCAGCAGTGACCTGAACACTGAAGCTTTCTTT. As protein: CASSDLNTEAFF.

The table lists this clonotype with a few counts. The chain uses TRBV21-1 and TRBJ2-5. TRBV21-1 is a known pseudogene. The CDR3 is made up of 11 amino acids. The CDR3 protein is CASSKEMTQYF. The CDR3 DNA follows: TGTGCCAGCAGCAAAGAAATGACCCAGTACTTC.

V gene TRBV6-5 combines with J gene TRBJ2-5, with 8 bases fitting TRBD2. Germline-derived CDR1 and CDR2 are MNHEY and SVGAGI. The trim removed 6 bases at V and 4 bases at J, leaving 7 bases unmatched. The length of the CDR3 is 14 residues. The CDR3 DNA reads TGTGCCAGCAGGAAGCGGGAGTTGAGAGAGACCCAGTACTTC. Residues: CASRKRELRETQYF.

CDR3 region: CASSWTSGSGSEQFF. The CDR3 nucleotides read TGTGCCAGCAGCTGGACTAGCGGGAGTGGATCTGAGCAGTTCTTC. The V and J genes are TRBV7-2 and TRBJ2-1, with TRBD2 identical over 13 bases. V shed 4 bases and J 9 bases; nucleotides not matched to a gene: 6. Germline-derived CDR1 and CDR2 are SGHTA and FQGNSA. The CDR3 has 15 residues.

This chain uses TRBV5-1 with TRBJ1-1; TRBD1 is a possible D gene (6 bases). Per germline, CDR1 SGHRS and CDR2 YFSETQ. V shed 2 bases and J shed 1 base, with 12 bases lying between them. This CDR3 region has 15 residues. CDR3 sequence: CASSFIQGTNTEAFF. CDR3 nucleotide sequence: TGCGCCAGCAGCTTTATCCAGGGGACGAACACTGAAGCTTTCTTT.

V usage is TRBV12-3 or TRBV12-4 and J usage is TRBJ2-7; no clear D gene. This CDR3 has 12 amino acids. Trimming left V 3 bases short and J 3 bases short, with 6 bases between. CDR3 sequence: CASSFTIYEQYF. Written as DNA, the CDR3 is TGTGCCAGCAGTTTCACCATCTACGAGCAGTACTTC.

The chain joins TRBV11-1 to TRBJ2-2, with TRBD1 as a possible D gene (6 bases). V dropped 3 bases and J dropped 4 bases, with 9 bases sitting between them. Germline CDR1 SGHAT, CDR2 FQDESV (reference sequence). The CDR3 covers 14 residues. The chain's CDR3 is CASSFEQGTGELFF. The CDR3 region has the DNA TGTGCCAGCAGCTTCGAACAGGGCACCGGGGAGCTGTTTTTT. Looking up the rest from reference TRBV11-1 and TRBJ2-2 gives the full variable domain: EAEVAQSPRYKITEKSQAVAFWCDPISGHATLYWYRQILGQGPELLVQFQDESVVDDSQLPKDRFSAERLKGVDSTLKIQPAELGDSAMYLCASSFEQGTGELFFGEGSRLTVL.

This sequence joins TRBV3-1 and TRBJ2-5, with unresolved D. V lost 1 base and J 5 bases, leaving 8 bases between the germline ends. Looked up from germline, CDR1 is LGHDT and CDR2 is YNNKEL (reference sequence). CDR3 length: 13 residues. CDR3 bases: TGTGCCAGCAGCCAAGCGCAGGCGGAGACCCAGTACTTC. It codes for CASSQAQAETQYF.

The chain is built from TRBV20-1 and TRBJ2-1; 10 bases are a match to TRBD2. Germline CDR1 and CDR2: DFQATT and SNEGSKA (reference sequence). This CDR3 comprises 13 residues. Written as DNA, the CDR3 is TGCAGCTTGAGAGCGGGGGGGGAACATAAGCAGTTCTTC. Encoded protein: CSLRAGGEHKQFF.

This rearrangement joins TRBV9 to TRBJ2-7; TRBD1 aligns across 8 bases. The CDR3 loop spans 14 amino acids. Germline V lookup: CDR1 SGDLS, CDR2 YYNGEE. V trimming: 3 bases; J trimming: 6 bases; junction bases outside the gene matches: 8. DNA of the CDR3: TGTGCCAGCAGCGACGACAGGGGTAAGGGCGAGCAGTACTTC. It encodes CASSDDRGKGEQYF.

The CDR3 sequence is CASSQDSGTVNIQYF. The CDR3, as DNA: TGCGCCAGCAGCCAAGATAGTGGGACGGTGAACATTCAGTACTTC. J is TRBJ2-4 and V is TRBV4-1; D is possibly TRBD1 or TRBD2 (5 bases each). V was trimmed by 0 bases and J by 7 bases, leaving 13 bases between them. CDR3 length: 15 amino acids. Germline lookup yields CDR1 MGHRA and CDR2 YSYEKL.

The gene calls are TRBV7-2 and TRBJ2-1; maybe TRBD2 (6 bases). The CDR3 runs 14 residues. V was pared by 2 bases and J by 8 bases, with 13 bases between. Per germline, CDR1 SGHTA and CDR2 FQGNSA. The CDR3 region is CASSLSGVRHEQFF. In DNA form, the CDR3 reads TGTGCCAGCAGCTTATCGGGAGTTCGGCATGAGCAGTTCTTC.

The V gene is TRBV7-3, the J gene TRBJ2-3, with 13 positions matching TRBD2. V shed 5 bases and J 6 bases; nucleotides not matched to a gene: 14. This CDR3 is built from 18 residues. From germline, CDR1 is SGHTA and CDR2 FQGTGA. The CDR3 loop is CASSESSGLAGDGDTQYF. In nucleotides, the CDR3 is TGTGCCAGCAGCGAATCCTCCGGACTAGCGGGAGATGGGGATACGCAGTATTTT.